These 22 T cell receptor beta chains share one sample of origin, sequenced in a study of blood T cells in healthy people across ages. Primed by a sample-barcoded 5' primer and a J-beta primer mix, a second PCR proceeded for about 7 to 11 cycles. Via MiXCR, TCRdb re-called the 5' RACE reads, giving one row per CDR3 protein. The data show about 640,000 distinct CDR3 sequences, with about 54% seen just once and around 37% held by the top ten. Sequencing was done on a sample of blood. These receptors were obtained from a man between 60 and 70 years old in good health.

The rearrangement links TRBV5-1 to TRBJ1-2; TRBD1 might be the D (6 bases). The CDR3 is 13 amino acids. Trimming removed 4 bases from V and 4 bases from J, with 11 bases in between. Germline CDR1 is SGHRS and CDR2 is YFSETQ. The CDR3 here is CASSNGQLYGYTF. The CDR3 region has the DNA TGCGCCAGCAGCAATGGACAGCTCTATGGCTACACCTTC.

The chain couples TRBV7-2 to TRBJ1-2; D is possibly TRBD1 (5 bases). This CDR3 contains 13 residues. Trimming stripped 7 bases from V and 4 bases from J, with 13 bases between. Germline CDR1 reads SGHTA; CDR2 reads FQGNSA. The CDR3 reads CASTGLLVYGYTF. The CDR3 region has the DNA TGTGCCAGCACGGGACTTCTTGTCTATGGCTACACCTTC. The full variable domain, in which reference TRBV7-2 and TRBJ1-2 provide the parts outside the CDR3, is GAGVSQSPSNKVTEKGKDVELRCDPISGHTALYWYRQSLGQGLEFLIYFQGNSAPDKSGLPSDRFSAERTGGSVSTLTIQRTQQEDSAVYLCASTGLLVYGYTFGSGTRLTVV.

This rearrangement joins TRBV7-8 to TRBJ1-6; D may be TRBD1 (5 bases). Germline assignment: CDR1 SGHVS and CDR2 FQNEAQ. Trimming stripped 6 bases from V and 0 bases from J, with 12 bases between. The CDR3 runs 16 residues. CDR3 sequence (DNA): TGTGCCAGCAGAAGGGGACGGAGCTCCTATAATTCACCCCTCCACTTT. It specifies CASRRGRSSYNSPLHF.

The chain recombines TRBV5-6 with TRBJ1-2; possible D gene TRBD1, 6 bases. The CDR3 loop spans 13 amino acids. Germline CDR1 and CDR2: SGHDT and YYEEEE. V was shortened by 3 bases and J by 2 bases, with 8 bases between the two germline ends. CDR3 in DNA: TGTGCCAGCAGCTGGGGGGGCAACTATGGCTACACCTTC. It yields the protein CASSWGGNYGYTF.

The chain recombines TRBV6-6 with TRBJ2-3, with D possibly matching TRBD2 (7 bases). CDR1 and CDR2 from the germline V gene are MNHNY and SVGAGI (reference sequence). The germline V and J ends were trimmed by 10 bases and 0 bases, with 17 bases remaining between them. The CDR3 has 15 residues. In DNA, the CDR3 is TGTGCCACCTCTTGGGGGGGCTTCAGCACAGATACGCAGTATTTT. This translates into CATSWGGFSTDTQYF.

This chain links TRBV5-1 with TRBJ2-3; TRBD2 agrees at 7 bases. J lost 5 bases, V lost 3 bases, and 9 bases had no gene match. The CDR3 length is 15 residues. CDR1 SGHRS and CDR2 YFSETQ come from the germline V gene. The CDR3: CASSSTSPVRDTQYF. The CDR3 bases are TGCGCCAGCAGCTCGACTAGCCCAGTTCGAGATACGCAGTATTTT.

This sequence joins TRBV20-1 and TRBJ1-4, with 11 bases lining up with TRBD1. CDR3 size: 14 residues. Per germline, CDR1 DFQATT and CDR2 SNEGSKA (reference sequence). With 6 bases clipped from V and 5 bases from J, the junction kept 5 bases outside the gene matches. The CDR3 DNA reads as TGCAGTGCATTGCGGACAGGGGGCAATGAAAAACTGTTTTTT. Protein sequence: CSALRTGGNEKLFF.

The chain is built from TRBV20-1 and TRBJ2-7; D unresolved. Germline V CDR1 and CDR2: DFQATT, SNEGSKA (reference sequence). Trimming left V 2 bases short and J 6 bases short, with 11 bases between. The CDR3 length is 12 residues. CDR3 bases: TGCAGTGCTAGAAAGGGTAGCTGCGAGCAGTACTTC. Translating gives CSARKGSCEQYF.

This chain's CDR3 is CSASISGGPYGYTF. The CDR3 DNA reads TGCAGTGCTAGTATATCCGGCGGCCCCTATGGCTACACCTTC. V usage is TRBV20-1 and J usage is TRBJ1-2; no reliable D call. The V and J ends lost 3 bases and 4 bases respectively, with 15 bases between them. This CDR3 has 14 residues. The V gene's germline CDR1 is DFQATT and CDR2 SNEGSKA (reference sequence).

CDR3 sequence: CASSSHDRGLAQQYF. The CDR3 coding sequence is TGTGCCAGCAGTTCCCACGACAGGGGGCTAGCTCAGCAGTACTTC. The rearrangement joins TRBV6-5 to TRBJ2-7; TRBD1 aligns across 10 bases. V shed 4 bases and J 8 bases; nucleotides not matched to a gene: 11. The CDR3 runs 15 residues. Germline-derived CDR1 and CDR2 are MNHEY and SVGAGI.

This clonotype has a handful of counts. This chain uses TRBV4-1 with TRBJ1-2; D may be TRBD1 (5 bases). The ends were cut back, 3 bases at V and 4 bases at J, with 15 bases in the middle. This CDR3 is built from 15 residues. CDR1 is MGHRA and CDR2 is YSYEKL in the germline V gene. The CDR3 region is CASSHDQGPLYGYTF. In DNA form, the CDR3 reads TGCGCCAGCAGCCACGACCAGGGTCCTCTCTATGGCTACACCTTC.

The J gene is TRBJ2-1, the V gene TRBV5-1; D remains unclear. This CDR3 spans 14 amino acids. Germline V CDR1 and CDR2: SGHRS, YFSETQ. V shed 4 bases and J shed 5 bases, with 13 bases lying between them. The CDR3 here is CASSLPSPNNEQFF. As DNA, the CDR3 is TGCGCCAGCAGCCTCCCGAGTCCGAACAATGAGCAGTTCTTC.

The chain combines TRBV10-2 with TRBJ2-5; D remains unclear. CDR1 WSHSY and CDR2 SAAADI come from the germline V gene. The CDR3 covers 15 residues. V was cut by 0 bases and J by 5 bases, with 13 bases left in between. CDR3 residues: CASSESRLSGETQYF. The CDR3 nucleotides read TGCGCCAGCAGTGAGTCGAGACTCTCCGGGGAGACCCAGTACTTC.

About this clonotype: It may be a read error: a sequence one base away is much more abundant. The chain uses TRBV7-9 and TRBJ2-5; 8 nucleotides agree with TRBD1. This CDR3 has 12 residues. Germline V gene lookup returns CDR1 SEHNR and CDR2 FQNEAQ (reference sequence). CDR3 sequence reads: CACSLGGDRGYF. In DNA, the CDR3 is TGTGCCTGCAGCTTAGGCGGAGACAGGGGGTACTTC.

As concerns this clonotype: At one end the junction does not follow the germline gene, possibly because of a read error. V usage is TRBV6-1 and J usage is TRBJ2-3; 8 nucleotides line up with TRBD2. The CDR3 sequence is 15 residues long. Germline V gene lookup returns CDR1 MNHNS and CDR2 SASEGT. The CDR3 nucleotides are TGTGTCAGCAGGCATAGCGGGGAATCCTCAGATACGCAGTATTTT. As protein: CVSRHSGESSDTQYF.

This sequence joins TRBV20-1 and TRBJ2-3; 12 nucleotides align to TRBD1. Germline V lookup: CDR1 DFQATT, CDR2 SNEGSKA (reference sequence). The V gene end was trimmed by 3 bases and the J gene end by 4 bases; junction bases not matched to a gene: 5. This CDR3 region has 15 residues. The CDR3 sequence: CSASSGTGGADTQYF. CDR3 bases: TGCAGTGCTAGCTCCGGGACAGGGGGCGCAGATACGCAGTATTTT.

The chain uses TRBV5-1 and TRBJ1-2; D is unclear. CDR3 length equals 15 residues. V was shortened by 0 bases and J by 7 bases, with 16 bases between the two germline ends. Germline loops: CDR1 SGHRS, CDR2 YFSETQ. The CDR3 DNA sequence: TGCGCCAGCAGCTTGGGCGGGATCCAAGAAGGTGGCTACACCTTC. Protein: CASSLGGIQEGGYTF.

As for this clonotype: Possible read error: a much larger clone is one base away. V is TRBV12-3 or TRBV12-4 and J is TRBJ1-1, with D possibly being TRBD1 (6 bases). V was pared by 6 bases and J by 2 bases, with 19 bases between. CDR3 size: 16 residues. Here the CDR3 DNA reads TGTGCCAGCAGCATAGGGGACAAGGGCGGAAACACTGAAGCTTTCTTT. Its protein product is CASSIGDKGGNTEAFF.

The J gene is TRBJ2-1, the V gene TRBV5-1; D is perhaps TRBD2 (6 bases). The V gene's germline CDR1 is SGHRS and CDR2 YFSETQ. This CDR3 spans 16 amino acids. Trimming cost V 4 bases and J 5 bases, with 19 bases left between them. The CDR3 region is CASSPLEGPPDNEQFF. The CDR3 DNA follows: TGCGCCAGCAGCCCCCTGGAGGGACCGCCTGACAATGAGCAGTTCTTC.

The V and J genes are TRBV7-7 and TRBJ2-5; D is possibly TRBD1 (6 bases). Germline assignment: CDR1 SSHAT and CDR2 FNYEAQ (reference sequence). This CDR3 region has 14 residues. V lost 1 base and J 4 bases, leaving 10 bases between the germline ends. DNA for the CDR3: TGTGCCAGCAGCTTAGACCTACAGGGAGAGACCCAGTACTTC. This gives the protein CASSLDLQGETQYF.

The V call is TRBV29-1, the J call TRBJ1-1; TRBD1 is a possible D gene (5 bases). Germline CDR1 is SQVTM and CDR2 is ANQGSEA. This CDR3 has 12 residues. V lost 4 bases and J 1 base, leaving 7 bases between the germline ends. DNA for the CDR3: TGCAGCGTTGCCAGGGAGAACACTGAAGCTTTCTTT. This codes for CSVARENTEAFF.

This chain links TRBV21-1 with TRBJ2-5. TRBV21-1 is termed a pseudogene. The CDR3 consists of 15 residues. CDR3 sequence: CASSKITTLQETQYF. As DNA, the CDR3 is TGTGCCAGCAGCAAAATTACCACCCTCCAAGAGACCCAGTACTTC.